Each of the 15 T cell receptor beta chains below was sequenced from the same sample in a study of T-cell reconstitution after alpha-beta-depleted transplantation in children (dated by TCRdb to the mid-2010s). Libraries came from PCR. The sequencer listed for this sample is Illumina HiSeq 2500. TCR library preparation used molecular barcoding, with unique molecular identifiers applied to normalize quantification of the TCRbeta repertoire. The public reads were quality trimmed at Q25 with fastp and then assembled into clones with MiXCR by TCRdb, keeping productive beta chains. One record per CDR3 amino acid sequence lists the most common genes and DNA. This sample comprises roughly 100,000 distinct CDR3 sequences, more than 7% of them detected only once. Just under 7% of the sample lies in the top ten. Sequenced material: PBMCs from the stem cell graft donor, taken from the stem cell graft. The origin of the receptors is a human donor who donated a stem cell graft to a child with congenital amegakaryocytic thrombocytopenia.

This chain's CDR3 is CASSLVSRLNTGELFF. DNA for the CDR3: TGCGCCAGCAGCTTGGTGAGCCGGCTTAACACCGGGGAGCTGTTTTTT. The chain has TRBV5-1 and TRBJ2-2, with no clear D. The CDR3 has 16 amino acids. Germline lookup yields CDR1 SGHRS and CDR2 YFSETQ. V was cut by 0 bases and J by 2 bases, with 11 bases left in between.

This clonotype was counted ten times or more. J is TRBJ1-5 and V is TRBV7-2; a possible D gene is TRBD1 (6 bases). The CDR3 totals 16 residues. Looked up from germline, CDR1 is SGHTA and CDR2 is FQGNSA. V was trimmed by 1 base and J by 3 bases, leaving 13 bases between them. CDR3 nucleotide sequence: TGTGCCAGCAGCTTAGTGTTTTGGACAGACAATCAGCCCCAGCATTTT. Translating gives CASSLVFWTDNQPQHF.

There are many counts of this clonotype. The chain uses TRBV27 and TRBJ2-3; D remains unclear. V shed 2 bases and J shed 6 bases, with 9 bases lying between them. Germline CDR1 MNHEY, CDR2 SMNVEV (reference sequence). This CDR3 is 13 amino acids long. The CDR3 reads CASSLLGSDTQYF. Here the CDR3 DNA reads TGTGCCAGCAGTTTACTGGGGTCGGATACGCAGTATTTT.

V usage is TRBV3-1 and J usage is TRBJ2-5; D possibly corresponds to TRBD2 (5 bases). The V end lost 11 bases, the J end lost 3 bases, and 28 bases lay between the germline ends. Germline CDR1 LGHDT, CDR2 YNNKEL (reference sequence). The CDR3 runs 17 residues. The CDR3 reads CASCQAVDRRTEETQYF. The DNA of the CDR3 is TGTGCCTCCTGCCAAGCGGTGGACCGAAGAACAGAAGAGACCCAGTACTTC.

This clonotype was counted at least ten times. The chain links TRBV29-1 to TRBJ1-2; maybe TRBD1 (5 bases). V was cut by 7 bases and J by 3 bases, with 15 bases left in between. This CDR3 is built from 13 residues. The germline V gene has CDR1 SQVTM and CDR2 ANQGSEA. CDR3 in DNA: TGCAGCGCCGCCCAGGGAGAGGACTATGGCTACACCTTC. This encodes CSAAQGEDYGYTF. Filled out from reference TRBV29-1 and TRBJ1-2, the complete variable domain reads SAVISQKPSRDICQRGTSLTIQCQVDSQVTMMFWYRQQPGQSLTLIATANQGSEATYESGFVIDKFPISRPNLTFSTLTVSNMSPEDSSIYLCSAAQGEDYGYTFGSGTRLTVV.

This clonotype was counted at least ten times. The chain recombines TRBV7-2 with TRBJ2-7, with D maybe TRBD2 (6 bases). CDR1 is SGHTA and CDR2 is FQGNSA in the germline V gene. V lost 0 bases, J lost 1 base, and 7 bases lay in between. CDR3 size: 14 residues. The CDR3 DNA reads as TGTGCCAGCAGCTTAGCGGGAGGATCCTACGAGCAGTACTTC. Translation gives CASSLAGGSYEQYF.

Many counts were recorded for this clonotype. One end of the junction fails to match germline, which may point to a read error. The chain recombines TRBV6-1 with TRBJ1-5; D unresolved. The V gene's germline CDR1 is MNHNS and CDR2 SASEGT. CDR3 size: 16 residues. In nucleotides, the CDR3 is TGTGCCAGCAGATCCCGGGTGGCCGCGGGCAATCGGCCCCAGCATTTT. Encoded protein: CASRSRVAAGNRPQHF.

This clonotype was recorded many times. The J gene is TRBJ1-6, the V gene TRBV7-9; the D is unclear. The CDR3 is made up of 14 amino acids. The germline V gene has CDR1 SEHNR and CDR2 FQNEAQ (reference sequence). V was clipped by 5 bases and J by 5 bases, with 10 bases between them. CDR3 residues: CASSPDVNNSPLHF. In nucleotides, the CDR3 is TGTGCCAGCAGCCCCGACGTTAATAATTCACCCCTCCACTTT.

This clonotype has ten or more counts. The rearrangement uses TRBV20-1 and TRBJ1-5; 7 bases fit TRBD1. V lost 5 bases, J lost 3 bases, and 4 bases stayed unmatched. The CDR3 length is 13 residues. CDR1 and CDR2 from the germline V gene are DFQATT and SNEGSKA (reference sequence). CDR3 nucleotides: TGCAGTGCTCCTGACAGGGACAATCAGCCCCAGCATTTT. Amino acids: CSAPDRDNQPQHF.

This clonotype was counted between two and nine times. The chain uses TRBV10-3 and TRBJ2-1; unclear D gene. The CDR3 is 12 residues long. Germline loops: CDR1 ENHRY, CDR2 SYGVKD. V lost 4 bases to trimming and J lost 6 bases, with 7 bases between them. CDR3 residues: CAISGNSNEQFF. The CDR3 region has the DNA TGTGCCATCAGTGGTAACAGCAATGAGCAGTTCTTC.

This clonotype was recorded at least ten times. The V gene is TRBV28, the J gene TRBJ2-7; TRBD2 matches at 11 bases. This CDR3 comprises 16 residues. V dropped 3 bases and J dropped 7; count of bases not matched to a gene: 11. The germline CDR1 and CDR2 sequences are MDHEN and SYDVKM. As DNA, the CDR3 is TGTGCCAGCAGTTTGTCCTTAGCGGGAGGGCCGGGTGAGCAGTACTTC. This codes for CASSLSLAGGPGEQYF. The full variable domain, in which reference TRBV28 and TRBJ2-7 provide the parts outside the CDR3, is DVKVTQSSRYLVKRTGEKVFLECVQDMDHENMFWYRQDPGLGLRLIYFSYDVKMKEKGDIPEGYSVSREKKERFSLILESASTNQTSMYLCASSLSLAGGPGEQYFGPGTRLTVT.

The chain has TRBV5-1 and TRBJ2-2, with 10 bases fitting TRBD2. The CDR3 runs 17 residues. Looked up from germline, CDR1 is SGHRS and CDR2 is YFSETQ. Trimming cost V 2 bases and J 2 bases; bases outside gene matches: 6. As DNA, the CDR3 is TGCGCCAGCAGCTTTGTAGCGGGGGGCCCCAACACCGGGGAGCTGTTTTTT. Translated, it gives CASSFVAGGPNTGELFF.

This clonotype is judged medium-sized (0.01 to 0.1%). The V call is TRBV7-8, the J call TRBJ2-2; TRBD1 is a possible D gene (6 bases). Trimming stripped 2 bases from V and 4 bases from J, with 11 bases between. Germline lookup yields CDR1 SGHVS and CDR2 FQNEAQ. The CDR3 loop spans 15 amino acids. CDR3: CASSLFQGPTGELFF. CDR3 DNA: TGTGCCAGCAGCTTATTTCAGGGGCCCACCGGGGAGCTGTTTTTT.

This clonotype was seen repeatedly, ten times or more. V and J are TRBV7-9 and TRBJ2-3; 11 bases are shared with TRBD2. The ends lost 8 bases at V and 2 bases at J; junction bases unmatched: 9. CDR3 length equals 16 residues. Germline CDR1 SEHNR, CDR2 FQNEAQ (reference sequence). CDR3 sequence reads: CASSWGTSGPTDTQYF. CDR3 coding DNA: TGTGCCAGCTCCTGGGGGACTAGCGGACCCACAGATACGCAGTATTTT.

This chain connects TRBV20-1 to TRBJ1-5; D unclear. The CDR3 runs 13 residues. The germline CDR1 and CDR2 sequences are DFQATT and SNEGSKA (reference sequence). The V gene lost 0 bases and the J gene lost 7 bases, with 10 bases spanning the gap. CDR3 protein: CSARDMEQQPQHF. CDR3 nucleotide sequence: TGCAGTGCTAGAGATATGGAGCAACAGCCCCAGCATTTT.